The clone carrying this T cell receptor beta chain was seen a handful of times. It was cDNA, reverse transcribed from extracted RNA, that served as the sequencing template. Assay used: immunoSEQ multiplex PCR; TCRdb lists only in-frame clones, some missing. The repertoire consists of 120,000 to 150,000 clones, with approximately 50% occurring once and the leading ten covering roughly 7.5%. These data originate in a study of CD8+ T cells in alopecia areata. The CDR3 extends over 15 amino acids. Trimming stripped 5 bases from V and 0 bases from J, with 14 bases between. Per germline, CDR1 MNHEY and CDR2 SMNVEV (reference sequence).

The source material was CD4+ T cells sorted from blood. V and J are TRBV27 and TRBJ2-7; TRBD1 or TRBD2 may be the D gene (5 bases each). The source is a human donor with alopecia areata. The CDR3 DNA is TGTGCCAGCAGTCTCGTGGGGGTTAGCTCCTACGAGCAGTACTTC. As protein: CASSLVGVSSYEQYF.